This T cell receptor beta chain was observed in a study of cytomegalovirus exposure and HLA in healthy donors. Study-wide results and limits: A link between a missense DCLRE1C variant and TCR beta V- and J-gene trimming emerged from a later analysis.

A word on this clone: Its antigen is not identified.

The germline V gene encodes CDR1 MNHNS and CDR2 SASEGT. Trimming removed 4 bases at V and 6 bases at J, with 24 bases between. The length of the CDR3 is 17 residues. It was with 60 Vbeta and 13 Jbeta primers that the PCR ran. The method was immunoSEQ multiplex PCR; TCRdb's version includes in-frame clones alone and lacks a portion of them. This sample carries approximately 150,000 clones, over 70% of them seen once, and the ten largest clones take 1% to 1.5%. The sample was PBMCs. The chain recombines TRBV6-1 with TRBJ1-1, with a weak D call TRBD1 (5 bases). The receptor comes from a man aged 50 to 59 in good health and CMV-seropositive. Written as DNA, the CDR3 is TGTGCCAGCAGTGTCGGGACCTTAGGGGATGGGAGGCCTGAAGCTTTCTTT. It is translated as CASSVGTLGDGRPEAFF.